This note documents a single TCR beta chain sequence. These data come from a study of blood T cell repertoires in COVID-19. Study overall: Acute-phase and convalescent COVID-19 samples originated in the United States, Italy and Spain. PBMCs, B-cell-depleted T cells, or T cells provided the cDNA or gDNA that made up the material.

Source study methods: Quantification of nucleated cells was approximated via reference gene primer amplification. Using immunoSEQ multiplex PCR, the repertoire was profiled, and TCRdb retains in-frame clones only, with some absent. The V and J calls and clone size come from that table; D and trimming were worked out from the DNA. The sample records 200,000 to 250,000 clones, roughly 88% being singletons. There are 15 residues in the CDR3. Trimming at V came to 1 base and at J to 2 bases, leaving 5 bases not matched to a gene. CDR1 and CDR2 (germline): GTSNPN, SVGIG (reference sequence). The gene calls are TRBV30 and TRBJ1-3; 7 bases map to TRBD1. The sample comprised peripheral blood. The receptor was isolated from a human donor in a cohort sampled during active COVID-19. CDR3 sequence: CAWSGTGWTGNTIYF. CDR3 DNA sequence: TGTGCCTGGAGTGGGACAGGATGGACTGGAAACACCATATATTTT.